This T cell receptor (beta chain) originates from a study of PD-1 blockade in classical Hodgkin lymphoma. Study-level findings and limits: Reported findings placed baseline TCR diversity lower in newly diagnosed patients (compared with healthy donors). A significant rise in TCR diversity by C4D1 was seen for CD4+ but not CD8+ cells. Similar baseline diversity was found in complete responders and newly diagnosed patients.

With no exception, relapse followed autologous stem cell transplantation in all patients, and brentuximab vedotin exposure varied. As for this clone: Antigen: not known.

Some clones are missing from TCRdb's copy, which holds only in-frame ones; the method was immunoSEQ multiplex PCR. The sample lists about 13,000 clones, roughly 77% seen once, with 20% to 25% in the top ten. Germline V gene data show CDR1 as MNHNS and CDR2 as SASEGT. Losses at the gene ends were 10 bases for V and 9 bases for J; bases not matched to a gene: 10. CDR3 size: 14 residues. This clonotype was obtained from a human donor with classical Hodgkin lymphoma. The sequencing used peripheral blood mononuclear cells (PBMCs), collected at baseline. The V and J genes are TRBV6-1 and TRBJ2-1, with 12 bases identical to TRBD2. The chain's CDR3 is CAILTSGGFVEQFF. The CDR3 nucleotides read TGTGCCATCTTGACTAGCGGGGGATTCGTTGAGCAGTTCTTC.